Listed here are 18 T cell receptor beta chains from one sample, sequenced in a study of T-cell memory formation after mild COVID-19. TCRdb processed the 5' RACE reads anew with MiXCR; each CDR3 protein has one entry. The repertoire consists of about 350,000 distinct CDR3 sequences, with roughly 15% occurring once and the leading ten covering about 20%. Sequencing used PBMCs or a T cell subset sorted from them (not recorded which). These receptors originate from a man between 18 and 35 years old who had mild COVID-19 (a few samples of this study predate the infection). Cell type and time point are not known.

In its sample, this clonotype was seen a few times. The rearrangement joins TRBV5-1 to TRBJ1-1; D not certain. V lost 1 base, J lost 1 base, and 14 bases lay in between. Per the germline V gene, CDR1 is SGHRS and CDR2 is YFSETQ. The CDR3 spans 16 residues. The CDR3 DNA is TGCGCCAGCAGCTTGTCAGCCCCCTCCAGGAACACTGAAGCTTTCTTT. This codes for CASSLSAPSRNTEAFF.

This clonotype was seen a few times. This rearrangement joins TRBV6-1 to TRBJ2-5, with D perhaps matching TRBD1 (6 bases). Germline V gene data show CDR1 as MNHNS and CDR2 as SASEGT. The ends were cut back, 4 bases at V and 5 bases at J, with 14 bases in the middle. The CDR3 sequence is 14 residues long. CDR3 protein: CASSGNRVGETQYF. The CDR3 region has the DNA TGTGCCAGCAGTGGAAACAGGGTCGGGGAGACCCAGTACTTC.

CDR3 bases: TGCGCCAGCAGCCAAGGGACAGCCCTGGGAGGCTACACCTTC. Translating gives CASSQGTALGGYTF. The chain uses TRBV4-3 and TRBJ1-2, with TRBD1 as a possible D gene (6 bases). CDR1 and CDR2 (germline): LGHNA, YSLEER. The CDR3 is made up of 14 amino acids. The V end lost 1 base, the J end lost 8 bases, and 14 bases lay between the germline ends.

The chain links TRBV7-2 to TRBJ2-3; the match to TRBD2 covers 9 bases. CDR3 length: 14 residues. V was clipped by 5 bases and J by 6 bases; unmatched bases: 6. The germline gives CDR1 SGHTA, CDR2 FQGNSA. CDR3 sequence (DNA): TGTGCCAGCAGCCGGACTAGCGAAACCGATACGCAGTATTTT. It specifies CASSRTSETDTQYF. The full variable domain, its missing parts supplied by reference TRBV7-2 and TRBJ2-3, is GAGVSQSPSNKVTEKGKDVELRCDPISGHTALYWYRQSLGQGLEFLIYFQGNSAPDKSGLPSDRFSAERTGGSVSTLTIQRTQQEDSAVYLCASSRTSETDTQYFGPGTRLTVL.

The chain is built from TRBV18 and TRBJ1-1, with no clear D. Between the trimmed V and J ends, which lost 3 bases and 1 base, there was a span of 18 bases. The CDR3 runs 17 residues. The germline V gene has CDR1 KGHSH and CDR2 LQKENI. The CDR3 region is CASSPQVSARRNTEAFF. CDR3 sequence (DNA): TGTGCCAGCTCACCTCAAGTTAGCGCACGGAGGAACACTGAAGCTTTCTTT.

This clonotype was counted many times. The gene calls are TRBV11-2 and TRBJ2-2; unclear D gene. Germline V lookup: CDR1 SGHAT, CDR2 FQNNGV. V lost 5 bases and J 6 bases, leaving 7 bases between the germline ends. This CDR3 spans 12 amino acids. The CDR3 protein is CASSPRAGELFF. The CDR3 DNA reads as TGTGCCAGCAGCCCCCGAGCCGGGGAGCTGTTTTTT.

This clonotype was found a few times. The chain is built from TRBV7-9 and TRBJ2-7, with D possibly TRBD2 on 5 matching bases. Germline values: CDR1 SEHNR, CDR2 FQNEAQ (reference sequence). Between the trimmed V and J ends, which lost 5 bases and 0 bases, there was a span of 11 bases. CDR3 length: 14 amino acids. CDR3 sequence (DNA): TGTGCCAGCAGCCCGCGGGCGAGCTCCTACGAGCAGTACGTC. This translates into CASSPRASSYEQYV.

This clonotype was counted only a few times. The chain combines TRBV30 with TRBJ2-1, with 7 bases identical to TRBD2. The CDR3 runs 15 residues. J was trimmed by 0 bases and V by 2 bases; bases with no gene match: 4. The germline V gene encodes CDR1 GTSNPN and CDR2 SVGIG (reference sequence). The chain's CDR3 is CAWSRGGSSYNEQFF. Written as DNA, the CDR3 is TGTGCCTGGAGTCGCGGGGGTAGCTCCTACAATGAGCAGTTCTTC.

V gene TRBV6-1 combines with J gene TRBJ1-3; 10 nucleotides align to TRBD1. The CDR3 runs to 16 residues. CDR1 MNHNS and CDR2 SASEGT come from the germline V gene. Unmatched junction bases numbered 6, after V lost 7 bases and J lost 0 bases. The CDR3 region has the DNA TGTGCCAGCAAATATCGGACAGGGGGCTCTGGAAACACCATATATTTT. It translates to CASKYRTGGSGNTIYF.

Only a few counts were recorded for this clonotype. The V gene is TRBV7-6, the J gene TRBJ1-1; TRBD1 is a possible D gene (5 bases). The CDR3 runs 11 residues. V shed 8 bases and J shed 7 bases, with 11 bases lying between them. CDR1 and CDR2 (germline): SGHVS, FNYEAQ. In DNA, the CDR3 is TGTGCCAGCGGGAAGGGGATTGAAGCTTTCTTT. It yields the protein CASGKGIEAFF. Full variable domain (missing parts from reference TRBV7-6 and TRBJ1-1): GAGVSQSPRYKVTKRGQDVALRCDPISGHVSLYWYRQALGQGPEFLTYFNYEAQQDKSGLPNDRFSAERPEGSISTLTIQRTEQRDSAMYRCASGKGIEAFFGQGTRLTVV.

In its sample, this clonotype was seen a few times. The V call is TRBV4-1, the J call TRBJ2-1; 12 bases are shared with TRBD2. Germline V gene lookup returns CDR1 MGHRA and CDR2 YSYEKL. J gave up 3 bases and V 1 base, and 7 bases lay outside the gene matches. This CDR3 spans 18 amino acids. The CDR3 loop is CASSQGSPLAGGYNEQFF. In DNA, the CDR3 is TGCGCCAGCAGCCAAGGGTCCCCACTAGCGGGGGGCTACAATGAGCAGTTCTTC.

This clonotype has a handful of counts. The chain couples TRBV12-3 or TRBV12-4 to TRBJ1-4; D may be TRBD1 (5 bases). The CDR3 has 14 amino acids. Deletions cut 6 bases from V and 2 bases from J, with 10 bases between. CDR3: CASSRQGTNEKLFF. For the CDR3, the DNA is TGTGCCAGCAGCCGTCAGGGTACTAATGAAAAACTGTTTTTT.

This clonotype has a count of ten or more. V usage is TRBV29-1 and J usage is TRBJ2-1, with unresolved D. CDR1 SQVTM and CDR2 ANQGSEA come from the germline V gene. Trimming stripped 0 bases from V and 7 bases from J, with 13 bases between. CDR3 size: 14 residues. DNA for the CDR3: TGCAGCGTTGAAGACTGGCGTGCTCTGAATGAGCAGTTCTTC. This encodes CSVEDWRALNEQFF.

The chain is built from TRBV12-3 or TRBV12-4 and TRBJ1-5; D is ambiguous. The CDR3 is 14 amino acids. V lost 5 bases and J 6 bases, leaving 14 bases between the germline ends. CDR3 sequence reads: CASSPGLPGQPQHF. The DNA of the CDR3 is TGTGCCAGCAGTCCGGGCCTTCCAGGTCAGCCCCAGCATTTT.

This clonotype appeared many times. The genes are TRBV5-1 and TRBJ2-3; D not certain. V lost 0 bases, J lost 2 bases, and 19 bases lay in between. The CDR3 consists of 18 residues. From germline, CDR1 is SGHRS and CDR2 YFSETQ. The CDR3 loop is CASSLAIHSDPATDTQYF. In DNA form, the CDR3 reads TGCGCCAGCAGCTTGGCCATTCACTCCGACCCAGCCACAGATACGCAGTATTTT.

The chain uses TRBV4-1 and TRBJ1-2; D is undetermined. Trimming took 4 bases from V and 8 from J, leaving 17 bases between them. CDR1 and CDR2 (germline): MGHRA, YSYEKL. The CDR3 consists of 14 residues. The CDR3 nucleotides are TGCGCCAGCAGCCCCAATAGGTATCGATTCGGCTACACCTTC. It translates to CASSPNRYRFGYTF.

This chain uses TRBV29-1 with TRBJ2-7, with no clear D. The CDR3 is 13 residues long. Germline-derived CDR1 and CDR2 are SQVTM and ANQGSEA. V was shortened by 3 bases and J by 1 base, with 10 bases between the two germline ends. The CDR3 sequence is CSVELQESYEQYV. Written as DNA, the CDR3 is TGCAGCGTTGAGTTGCAGGAATCCTACGAGCAGTACGTC.

This rearrangement joins TRBV5-1 to TRBJ2-1, with a weak D call TRBD2 (6 bases). Germline V lookup: CDR1 SGHRS, CDR2 YFSETQ. The CDR3 has 13 residues. The V and J ends lost 4 bases and 4 bases respectively, with 9 bases between them. The chain's CDR3 is CASSDGTYNEQFF. The DNA of the CDR3 is TGCGCCAGCAGCGACGGGACTTACAATGAGCAGTTCTTC.